This section outlines one T cell receptor beta chain sequence together with its context. The data derive from a study of OX40 agonist ivuxolimab in advanced cancers. Study background: At 0.01 to 10 mg/kg, ivuxolimab was administered intravenously to patients every 2 weeks. The dose-escalation group included hepatocellular carcinoma, melanoma, renal cell carcinoma and head and neck cancer. Previous treatment with anti-PD-1, anti-PD-L1 or anti-CTLA-4 therapy was allowed; over 35% had received some.

Profiled with immunoSEQ multiplex PCR; TCRdb holds only in-frame clones, not every one. The table has about 55,000 clones, roughly 90% seen once; the top ten hold roughly 6.9%. Germline CDR1 LGHNA, CDR2 YNFKEQ. The CDR3 has 15 amino acids. Trimming cost V 4 bases and J 1 base, with 11 bases left between them. The sequenced sample was CD4+ or CD8+ T cells sorted from blood, obtained in a trial of the OX40 agonist ivuxolimab. The clonotype originates from an adult with an advanced solid tumor such as melanoma, head and neck, liver or kidney cancer. The J gene is TRBJ1-3, the V gene TRBV4-2; a weak D match, TRBD1 (5 bases). The CDR3 sequence is CASSPSRGSGNTIYF. The CDR3 region has the DNA TGTGCCAGCAGCCCGAGTCGGGGGTCTGGAAACACCATATATTTT.